This T cell receptor (beta chain) was sequenced during a study of blood T cell repertoires in COVID-19 (dated by TCRdb to 2018 to 2020). Background for the entire study: The collaborator samples originated in the United States, Italy and Spain and spanned the acute and convalescent phases of COVID-19. Where available, HLA class I and class II types were taken from metadata supplied by the sample provider and were not determined by assay-based typing. The repertoires were released in a freely available public database intended as a resource for research on the immune response to SARS-CoV-2. A de-identified subject ID, COVID-19 status, age in years and sex were almost always included in the sample metadata. Samples were obtained from the ongoing ImmuneRACE study (first 160 participants) and from approximately 1,200 subjects provided by 6 global collaborators. Subjects who had been exposed to COVID-19, were actively infected with it, or had recovered from it provided the deeply sampled blood TCRbeta repertoires that made up the dataset. The prospective study material was composed of cDNA or gDNA derived from T cells, B-cell-depleted T cells, or PBMCs. Beyond this particular receptor, the publication reports: The quantity of clinical and demographic metadata differed by source and by participant and was supplied without curation.

The collaborating institutions used their own protocols to collect whole blood in K2EDTA tubes. For TCRbeta analysis, collaborator samples were shipped as frozen whole blood, as isolated PBMCs, or as DNA extracted from either sample type. Its CDR3 holds 13 amino acids, cysteine through phenylalanine. Only CDR3 DNA remains: 39 bases, in frame from the first base. CDR1 and CDR2, per the germline V gene (reference sequence), are LNHDA and SQIVND. V and J are truncated by 4 bases and 6 bases respectively, leaving an intervening sequence of 13 bases. Concerning this clone itself: Its binding antigen is unknown. No base-level quality is on record; no much larger clone is a single base apart.

TCRbeta CDR3 regions were amplified from genomic DNA by means of the immunoSEQ Assay, a bias-controlled multiplex PCR. Per the source publication's procedure: Nucleated cell counts per sample were estimated from amplification of reference gene primers within the assay. Sequence reads were collapsed and filtered to measure the absolute abundance of every unique TCRbeta CDR3 rearrangement. For each sample, productive Simpson clonality was calculated as the square root of Simpson's diversity index over productive rearrangements. TCRdb took this table from immuneACCESS and kept in-frame rearrangements with V and J called. Such tables lack part of the clones; where checked against another copy, unresolved V genes explain under half of the gap, and the rest is unexplained. V, J and clone size are those of that table, while D and trimming were read from the DNA. Recorded for this sample are around 68,000 clones; approximately 78% of them occurred a single time. Jointly, the top ten make up about 12% of the sample.

The TCR sequence derives from a human donor in a cohort sampled during active COVID-19. The sample consisted of peripheral blood. The sequence links TRBV19 to TRBJ2-7; a weak D assignment points to TRBD1 (5 bases agree). The CDR3 region: CASSRPGQREQYF. The nucleotides read TGTGCCAGTAGTAGGCCAGGGCAACGCGAGCAGTACTTC.